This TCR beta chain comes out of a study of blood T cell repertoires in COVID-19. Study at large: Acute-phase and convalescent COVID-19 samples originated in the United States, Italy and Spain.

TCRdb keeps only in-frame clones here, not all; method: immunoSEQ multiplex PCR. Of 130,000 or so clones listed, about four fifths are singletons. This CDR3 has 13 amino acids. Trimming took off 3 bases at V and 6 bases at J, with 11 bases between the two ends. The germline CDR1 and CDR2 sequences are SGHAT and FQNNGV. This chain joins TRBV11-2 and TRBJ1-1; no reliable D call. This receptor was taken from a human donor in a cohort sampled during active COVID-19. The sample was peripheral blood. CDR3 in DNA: TGTGCCAGCAGCTTTTGGGCCGGGGCTGAAGCTTTCTTT. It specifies CASSFWAGAEAFF. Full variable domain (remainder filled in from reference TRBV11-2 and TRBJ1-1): EAGVAQSPRYKIIEKRQSVAFWCNPISGHATLYWYQQILGQGPKLLIQFQNNGVVDDSQLPKDRFSAERLKGVDSTLKIQPAKLEDSAVYLCASSFWAGAEAFFGQGTRLTVV.